The 22 T cell receptor beta chains reported below all come from one sample, sequenced in a study of siplizumab effects on memory and regulatory T cells. Using immunoSEQ multiplex PCR, the repertoire was profiled, and TCRdb retains in-frame clones only, with some absent. The sample lists 87,000 or so clones, around 94% occurring once. The material sequenced was non-Treg CD4+ T cells sorted from blood. The receptors stem from a human donor in good health.

The V and J genes are TRBV18 and TRBJ1-1, with D uncertain. Trimming cost V 3 bases and J 11 bases, with 19 bases left between them. CDR1 is KGHSH and CDR2 is LQKENI in the germline V gene. CDR3 length: 14 residues. CDR3 in amino acids: CASSPPRTSLGAFF. The CDR3 DNA reads TGTGCCAGCTCACCCCCACGGACCTCTCTCGGCGCTTTCTTT.

The chain couples TRBV9 to TRBJ2-1; 10 bases match TRBD2. Germline CDR1 and CDR2: SGDLS and YYNGEE. With 3 bases clipped from V and 7 bases from J, the junction kept 13 bases outside the gene matches. The CDR3 length is 17 residues. CDR3 in DNA: TGTGCCAGCAGCGAAGAAACTAGCGGGAAAAACACGAATGAGCAGTTCTTC. It specifies CASSEETSGKNTNEQFF.

The rearrangement links TRBV7-2 to TRBJ2-3; 10 nucleotides line up with TRBD2. J gave up 4 bases and V 6 bases, and 7 bases lay outside the gene matches. The CDR3 has 15 amino acids. Germline lookup yields CDR1 SGHTA and CDR2 FQGNSA. DNA for the CDR3: TGTGCCAGCAGTCCACTAGCGGGAATATCAGATACGCAGTATTTT. Translating gives CASSPLAGISDTQYF.

The V call is TRBV6-4, the J call TRBJ2-3; 7 bases map to TRBD2. Germline V gene data show CDR1 as MRHNA and CDR2 as SNTAGT. The CDR3 extends over 15 amino acids. After removal of 6 bases from V and 2 bases from J, the junction contained 8 bases not matched to a gene. The CDR3 is CASSRLAPLTDTQYF. The CDR3 coding sequence is TGTGCCAGCAGCCGACTAGCCCCTCTCACAGATACGCAGTATTTT.

The J gene is TRBJ2-5, the V gene TRBV7-7; weak D call: TRBD2 (5 bases). The CDR3 runs 13 residues. Germline loops: CDR1 SSHAT, CDR2 FNYEAQ (reference sequence). The CDR3 DNA reads as TGTGCTAGCGCCACGGGGTCACAAGAGACCCAGTACTTC. It is translated as CASATGSQETQYF.

V is TRBV29-1 and J is TRBJ2-7; D perhaps matches TRBD2 (5 bases). CDR3 length: 14 amino acids. Trimming cost V 6 bases and J 6 bases, with 21 bases left between them. Germline V gives CDR1 SQVTM, CDR2 ANQGSEA. The CDR3 loop is CSVNPGSGPREQYF. DNA of the CDR3: TGCAGCGTCAATCCGGGATCAGGCCCTCGCGAGCAGTACTTC.

The J gene is TRBJ2-2, the V gene TRBV7-3; D perhaps matches TRBD1 (6 bases). CDR3 length: 13 residues. V lost 3 bases to trimming and J lost 7 bases, with 9 bases between them. CDR1 is SGHTA, CDR2 FQGTGA, per germline. The CDR3 sequence is CASSLAGDGELFF. Here the CDR3 DNA reads TGTGCCAGCAGCTTGGCAGGGGACGGGGAGCTGTTTTTT. Using reference TRBV7-3 and TRBJ2-2 for the parts outside the CDR3, the full variable domain is GAGVSQTPSNKVTEKGKYVELRCDPISGHTALYWYRQSLGQGPEFLIYFQGTGAADDSGLPNDRFFAVRPEGSVSTLKIQRTERGDSAVYLCASSLAGDGELFFGEGSRLTVL.

The CDR3 is CASSHRDTQYF. The CDR3 DNA follows: TGTGCCAGCAGCCACCGAGATACGCAGTATTTT. The J gene is TRBJ2-3, the V gene TRBV5-6; the D is unclear. The germline V and J ends were trimmed by 4 bases and 5 bases, with 5 bases remaining between them. Germline V gene lookup returns CDR1 SGHDT and CDR2 YYEEEE. The CDR3 is 11 residues long.

The chain is built from TRBV7-9 and TRBJ1-2; D is unresolved. Between the trimmed V and J ends, which lost 5 bases and 8 bases, there was a span of 12 bases. Germline assignment: CDR1 SEHNR and CDR2 FQNEAQ (reference sequence). The CDR3 is 12 amino acids. In DNA form, the CDR3 reads TGTGCCAGCAGCGCAAGTAGTGGGGGCTACACCTTC. It is translated as CASSASSGGYTF. The full variable domain, rest sourced from reference TRBV7-9 and TRBJ1-2, is DTGVSQNPRHKITKRGQNVTFRCDPISEHNRLYWYRQTLGQGPEFLTYFQNEAQLEKSRLLSDRFSAERPKGSFSTLEIQRTEQGDSAMYLCASSASSGGYTFGSGTRLTVV.

This sequence joins TRBV5-4 and TRBJ2-2, with D tentatively TRBD2 (5 bases). With 1 base removed from V and 4 bases from J, the gap between germline ends came to 11 bases. The CDR3 runs 15 residues. Per germline, CDR1 SGHNT and CDR2 YYREEE (reference sequence). The CDR3 DNA reads as TGTGCCAGCAGCTTGAGTAGGGAGACCACCGGGGAGCTGTTTTTT. Protein product: CASSLSRETTGELFF.

This clone was observed a single time. The V gene is TRBV18, the J gene TRBJ1-2; D is possibly TRBD1 (6 bases). The germline V and J ends were trimmed by 0 bases and 1 base, with 15 bases remaining between them. Germline values: CDR1 KGHSH, CDR2 LQKENI. This CDR3 has 17 amino acids. DNA for the CDR3: TGTGCCAGCTCACCACCGGGGGGCAGGGCCGGTAACTATGGCTACACCTTC. It yields the protein CASSPPGGRAGNYGYTF.

V gene TRBV19 combines with J gene TRBJ1-1, with D uncertain. Germline V gene lookup returns CDR1 LNHDA and CDR2 SQIVND (reference sequence). The germline V and J ends were trimmed by 8 bases and 5 bases, with 6 bases remaining between them. The CDR3 is 10 amino acids. The CDR3 sequence is CASFRTEAFF. CDR3 nucleotides: TGTGCCAGTTTCAGGACTGAAGCTTTCTTT.

The chain is built from TRBV15 and TRBJ1-5; the D gene is possibly TRBD1 (5 bases). The ends were cut back, 0 bases at V and 4 bases at J, with 13 bases in the middle. Germline-derived CDR1 and CDR2 are LNHNV and YYDKDF (reference sequence). The CDR3 sequence is 16 residues long. The chain's CDR3 is CATSRDRGSNNQPQHF. The CDR3 bases are TGTGCCACCAGCAGAGATAGGGGAAGCAATAATCAGCCCCAGCATTTT.

The rearrangement links TRBV4-1 to TRBJ2-1; D is unresolved. The V end was cut by 1 base, the J end by 0 bases, with 13 bases between. Per the germline V gene, CDR1 is MGHRA and CDR2 is YSYEKL. The CDR3 loop spans 17 amino acids. The CDR3 DNA reads TGCGCCAGCAGCCAAGGGCTGTCACAGATCTCCTACAATGAGCAGTTCTTC. This codes for CASSQGLSQISYNEQFF.

The chain combines TRBV7-8 with TRBJ2-1; TRBD2 aligns across 7 bases. V trimming: 5 bases; J trimming: 0 bases; junction bases outside the gene matches: 4. The CDR3 runs 15 residues. Germline V CDR1 and CDR2: SGHVS, FQNEAQ. DNA for the CDR3: TGTGCCAGCAGCAACTCGGGGGGCTCCTACAATGAGCAGTTCTTC. Its translation: CASSNSGGSYNEQFF.

This chain links TRBV18 with TRBJ2-6; perhaps TRBD2 as D (5 bases). Germline V CDR1 and CDR2: KGHSH, LQKENI. The CDR3 is made up of 17 amino acids. The ends were cut back, 6 bases at V and 1 base at J, with 16 bases in the middle. The chain's CDR3 is CASSSGGWRSGANVLTF. Written as DNA, the CDR3 is TGTGCCAGCTCCTCCGGCGGGTGGAGATCTGGGGCCAACGTCCTGACTTTC.

J is TRBJ1-6 and V is TRBV19; D is perhaps TRBD1 (5 bases). V dropped 7 bases and J dropped 6 bases, with 19 bases sitting between them. Germline-derived CDR1 and CDR2 are LNHDA and SQIVND (reference sequence). This CDR3 comprises 16 residues. The CDR3 region is CASTPGRTRSNSPLHF. CDR3 DNA: TGTGCCAGTACGCCGGGACGGACCCGGAGTAATTCACCCCTCCACTTT.

This rearrangement joins TRBV5-4 to TRBJ2-3, with D unclear. CDR3 length: 13 residues. From germline, CDR1 is SGHNT and CDR2 YYREEE (reference sequence). V lost 5 bases to trimming and J lost 0 bases, with 7 bases between them. The CDR3 reads CASRRTSTDTQYF. The CDR3 region has the DNA TGTGCCAGCAGGCGAACTAGCACAGATACGCAGTATTTT.

The J gene is TRBJ1-2, the V gene TRBV5-1, with unresolved D. Trimming cost V 3 bases and J 0 bases, with 12 bases left between them. Germline-derived CDR1 and CDR2 are SGHRS and YFSETQ. CDR3 length: 15 amino acids. CDR3 in amino acids: CASSYSGASNYGYTF. The CDR3 nucleotides read TGCGCCAGCAGCTACTCAGGAGCCTCTAACTATGGCTACACCTTC.

The chain has TRBV7-3 and TRBJ2-3; D is unresolved. The length of the CDR3 is 13 residues. The V gene's germline CDR1 is SGHTA and CDR2 FQGTGA. Trimming left V 0 bases short and J 3 bases short, with 4 bases between. This CDR3 is CASSLTGTDTQYF. Here the CDR3 DNA reads TGTGCCAGCAGCTTAACAGGGACAGATACGCAGTATTTT. Drawing the rest from reference TRBV7-3 and TRBJ2-3, the complete variable domain is GAGVSQTPSNKVTEKGKYVELRCDPISGHTALYWYRQSLGQGPEFLIYFQGTGAADDSGLPNDRFFAVRPEGSVSTLKIQRTERGDSAVYLCASSLTGTDTQYFGPGTRLTVL.

The chain has TRBV19 and TRBJ1-4; D is unclear. The CDR3 totals 13 residues. The germline V gene encodes CDR1 LNHDA and CDR2 SQIVND (reference sequence). With 8 bases removed from V and 4 bases from J, the gap between germline ends came to 11 bases. DNA for the CDR3: TGTGCCAGTGGACTCGTTCTTAATGAAAAACTGTTTTTT. Residues: CASGLVLNEKLFF. Using reference TRBV19 and TRBJ1-4 for the parts outside the CDR3, the full variable domain is DGGITQSPKYLFRKEGQNVTLSCEQNLNHDAMYWYRQDPGQGLRLIYYSQIVNDFQKGDIAEGYSVSREKKESFPLTVTSAQKNPTAFYLCASGLVLNEKLFFGSGTQLSVL.

The rearrangement joins TRBV6-5 to TRBJ1-3; D remains unclear. Germline CDR1 MNHEY, CDR2 SVGAGI. CDR3 size: 12 residues. Trimming removed 8 bases from V and 7 bases from J, with 12 bases in between. CDR3 nucleotides: TGTGCCAGCGGGAACGGACCTAACACCATATATTTT. Translated, it gives CASGNGPNTIYF.